One and the same sample provided the 13 T cell receptor beta chains below, sequenced in a study of blood T cell repertoires in COVID-19. This table comes from immunoSEQ multiplex PCR, and its TCRdb copy is limited to in-frame clones, with some not included. Of about 270,000 clones listed, 70% to 90% were seen once; the top ten hold around 1.3%. The sequenced sample was PBMCs or T cells enriched from blood (not recorded which). These receptors all come from a woman in her forties with acute COVID-19.

The chain recombines TRBV18 with TRBJ2-2; 10 nucleotides line up with TRBD2. The germline CDR1 and CDR2 sequences are KGHSH and LQKENI. This CDR3 is 16 amino acids long. V shed 4 bases and J 6 bases; nucleotides not matched to a gene: 8. The CDR3 sequence is CASSLIAGGWSGELFF. As DNA, the CDR3 is TGTGCCAGCTCACTAATAGCGGGAGGATGGTCCGGGGAGCTGTTTTTT.

J is TRBJ1-3 and V is TRBV19; D may be TRBD1 (5 bases). V was trimmed by 3 bases and J by 4 bases, leaving 13 bases between them. Per the germline V gene, CDR1 is LNHDA and CDR2 is SQIVND (reference sequence). CDR3 length equals 15 residues. The CDR3 nucleotides read TGTGCCAGTAGTATCGGAGGGGTGTCCGGAAACACCATATATTTT. Its protein is CASSIGGVSGNTIYF.

This chain uses TRBV7-2 with TRBJ1-5, with D unresolved. Trimming cost V 3 bases and J 3 bases, with 15 bases left between them. Germline V lookup: CDR1 SGHTA, CDR2 FQGNSA. The CDR3 extends over 16 amino acids. The CDR3 bases are TGTGCCAGCAGCTTGGCGGGGTGGGCCTCCAATCAGCCCCAGCATTTT. As protein: CASSLAGWASNQPQHF.

The rearrangement links TRBV27 to TRBJ1-5; D unclear. The germline gives CDR1 MNHEY, CDR2 SMNVEV (reference sequence). V dropped 0 bases and J dropped 3 bases, with 9 bases sitting between them. The CDR3 length is 15 residues. The CDR3 nucleotides read TGTGCCAGCAGTTTATCGGCAGGATCCAATCAGCCCCAGCATTTT. Its protein is CASSLSAGSNQPQHF.

This chain joins TRBV10-3 and TRBJ1-2; D call uncertain. The germline V gene has CDR1 ENHRY and CDR2 SYGVKD. V was pared by 0 bases and J by 8 bases, with 7 bases between. CDR3 length: 12 residues. CDR3 sequence: CAISESSGGYTF. In DNA, the CDR3 is TGTGCCATCAGTGAGTCGTCAGGCGGCTACACCTTC.

The CDR3: CASSRTSGRWADTQYF. DNA of the CDR3: TGTGCCAGCAGCCGGACTAGCGGGAGATGGGCAGATACGCAGTATTTT. This chain connects TRBV7-2 to TRBJ2-3, with 13 bases lining up with TRBD2. Germline loops: CDR1 SGHTA, CDR2 FQGNSA. CDR3 length: 16 amino acids. V lost 5 bases and J lost 4; bases outside the gene matches: 6.

The chain carries TRBV27 and TRBJ1-1; no clear D gene. The CDR3 extends over 17 amino acids. V lost 6 bases and J lost 3, with 23 bases in between. Looked up from germline, CDR1 is MNHEY and CDR2 is SMNVEV (reference sequence). As DNA, the CDR3 is TGTGCCAGCAGACGACTCTACCGGGGTCAGAGTTACACTGAAGCTTTCTTT. Translated: CASRRLYRGQSYTEAFF.

This CDR3 reads CASSEGLVANTGELFF. The CDR3 nucleotides read TGTGCCAGCAGTGAAGGACTAGTCGCGAACACCGGGGAGCTGTTTTTT. V and J are TRBV6-1 and TRBJ2-2, with D possibly TRBD2 on 6 matching bases. The V and J ends lost 1 base and 0 bases respectively, with 9 bases between them. CDR1 and CDR2 from the germline V gene are MNHNS and SASEGT. This CDR3 spans 16 amino acids.

This clone was observed a handful of times. Compared with germline, one end of the junction differs, possibly owing to a read error. The chain combines TRBV3-1 (or the pseudogene TRBV3-2) with TRBJ2-1; 8 positions agree with TRBD2. The CDR3 consists of 11 residues. Germline loops: CDR1 LGHDT, CDR2 YNNKEL (reference sequence). The CDR3 sequence is CASSLGGLVLF. CDR3 sequence (DNA): TGTGCCAGCAGCCTCGGGGGACTAGTCCTCTTC.

V and J are TRBV2 and TRBJ1-1, with D maybe TRBD1 (5 bases). Trimming took off 7 bases at V and 5 bases at J, with 14 bases between the two ends. The CDR3 extends over 13 amino acids. The germline CDR1 and CDR2 sequences are SNHLY and FYNNEI. The CDR3 DNA is TGTGCCAGCATTGGGGCCTTGGGGACTGAAGCTTTCTTT. Amino acids: CASIGALGTEAFF.

This clone has more than one count but fewer than ten. The J gene is TRBJ1-2, the V gene TRBV15; D possibly corresponds to TRBD1 (5 bases). The CDR3 runs to 14 residues. CDR1 and CDR2 from the germline V gene are LNHNV and YYDKDF (reference sequence). The V end lost 9 bases, the J end lost 1 base, and 15 bases lay between the germline ends. CDR3 residues: CATRQTSINYGYTF. The CDR3 bases are TGTGCCACTCGACAGACGTCTATTAACTATGGCTACACCTTC.

V gene TRBV7-9 combines with J gene TRBJ2-1, with 8 bases identical to TRBD2. Trimming at V came to 0 bases and at J to 7 bases, leaving 5 bases not matched to a gene. Germline loops: CDR1 SEHNR, CDR2 FQNEAQ (reference sequence). The CDR3 contains 15 residues. The CDR3, as DNA: TGTGCCAGCAGCTTAGCTAGCGGGATGCGTAATGAGCAGTTCTTC. Encoded protein: CASSLASGMRNEQFF.

CDR3 sequence (DNA): TGTGCCAGCGCGGCCGAGGACAGCCAAGAGACCCAGTACTTC. The encoded protein is CASAAEDSQETQYF. J is TRBJ2-5 and V is TRBV6-5; possible D gene TRBD1, 6 bases. Germline CDR1 is MNHEY and CDR2 is SVGAGI. This CDR3 region has 14 residues. V was shortened by 8 bases and J by 1 base, with 14 bases between the two germline ends.